The 21 T cell receptor beta chains below all came from one sample that was sequenced in a study of blood T cell repertoires in COVID-19. Sequencing was performed with immunoSEQ multiplex PCR; in TCRdb, only in-frame clones are kept and a portion is missing. The table shows around 260,000 clones, with approximately 90% occurring only once. Input material: peripheral blood. These TCRs come from a woman aged 30 to 39 with active or convalescent COVID-19.

The V call is TRBV7-3, the J call TRBJ1-2; no definite D call. CDR3 length: 13 residues. V dropped 5 bases and J dropped 10 bases, with 17 bases sitting between them. CDR1 SGHTA and CDR2 FQGTGA come from the germline V gene. The CDR3 region is CASSPRRGSDYTF. CDR3 coding DNA: TGTGCCAGCAGCCCTCGACGGGGTAGTGACTACACCTTC. The whole variable domain, remainder taken from reference TRBV7-3 and TRBJ1-2, is GAGVSQTPSNKVTEKGKYVELRCDPISGHTALYWYRQSLGQGPEFLIYFQGTGAADDSGLPNDRFFAVRPEGSVSTLKIQRTERGDSAVYLCASSPRRGSDYTFGSGTRLTVV.

The V gene is TRBV4-3, the J gene TRBJ2-7; 10 bases map to TRBD2. This CDR3 is built from 15 residues. CDR1 is LGHNA and CDR2 is YSLEER in the germline V gene. The V and J ends lost 5 bases and 3 bases, in that order; junction bases with no gene match: 7. CDR3 residues: CASSVQAGGYYEQYF. DNA for the CDR3: TGCGCCAGCAGCGTTCAAGCGGGGGGGTACTACGAGCAGTACTTC.

The J gene is TRBJ1-5, the V gene TRBV6-5, with D possibly TRBD1 on 5 matching bases. The CDR3 extends over 14 amino acids. The V gene's germline CDR1 is MNHEY and CDR2 SVGAGI. V lost 6 bases and J lost 6, with 15 bases in between. The CDR3 spells CASSQRGKAQPQHF. CDR3 bases: TGTGCCAGCAGCCAGCGGGGCAAGGCTCAGCCCCAGCATTTT.

CDR3 nucleotide sequence: TGTGCCAGCAGCCACGGGGACTATGGCTACACCTTC. Protein: CASSHGDYGYTF. The gene calls are TRBV3-1 (or the pseudogene TRBV3-2) and TRBJ1-2; D uncertain. Between the trimmed V and J ends, which lost 3 bases and 3 bases, there was a span of 5 bases. The CDR3 runs to 12 residues. Germline assignment: CDR1 LGHDT and CDR2 YNNKEL (reference sequence).

This chain links TRBV30 with TRBJ1-2; perhaps TRBD1 as D (5 bases). The CDR3 totals 15 residues. Trimming cost V 8 bases and J 8 bases, with 27 bases left between them. Germline V gene lookup returns CDR1 GTSNPN and CDR2 SVGIG (reference sequence). CDR3 residues: CARAPPGVIGGGYTF. DNA for the CDR3: TGTGCCAGAGCCCCGCCAGGCGTGATTGGGGGGGGCTACACCTTC.

The chain has TRBV28 and TRBJ1-2; 8 bases agree with TRBD1. CDR1 MDHEN and CDR2 SYDVKM come from the germline V gene. Germline trimming cut 6 bases from V and 7 bases from J; bases unmatched to any gene: 13. This CDR3 spans 15 amino acids. CDR3 residues: CASSVPDRDLVGYTF. CDR3 nucleotides: TGTGCCAGCAGCGTCCCGGACAGGGACCTGGTTGGCTACACCTTC.

CDR3: CASSPFDRTKNSPLHF. The CDR3 nucleotides are TGTGCCAGCAGTCCGTTCGACAGAACTAAAAATTCACCCCTCCACTTT. The V gene is TRBV28, the J gene TRBJ1-6, with D perhaps TRBD1 (5 bases). Between the trimmed V and J ends, which lost 5 bases and 7 bases, there was a span of 18 bases. Germline CDR1 MDHEN, CDR2 SYDVKM. CDR3 size: 16 residues.

The chain carries TRBV23-1 and TRBJ2-7, with unresolved D. TRBV23-1 carries the ORF label, with uncertain function. The CDR3 totals 14 residues. V lost 0 bases and J lost 2, with 8 bases in between. The CDR3 DNA follows: TGCGCCAGCAGTCAATCTGGGCCAACCTACGAGCAGTACTTC. It specifies CASSQSGPTYEQYF.

The chain uses TRBV9 and TRBJ2-3, with 9 nucleotides matching TRBD1. Germline lookup yields CDR1 SGDLS and CDR2 YYNGEE. This CDR3 contains 16 residues. The V gene end was trimmed by 4 bases and the J gene end by 3 bases; junction bases not matched to a gene: 9. CDR3 residues: CASSLGTGSRTDTQYF. CDR3 nucleotide sequence: TGTGCCAGCAGCCTCGGGACAGGGTCGAGGACAGATACGCAGTATTTT.

Here the CDR3 reads CASSQVLGTGPSEAFF. CDR3 DNA sequence: TGCGCCAGCAGCCAAGTGCTGGGGACAGGGCCCTCTGAAGCTTTCTTT. This chain joins TRBV4-3 and TRBJ1-1; 9 nucleotides match TRBD1. Germline-derived CDR1 and CDR2 are LGHNA and YSLEER. Trimming at V came to 1 base and at J to 6 bases, leaving 9 bases not matched to a gene. The CDR3 consists of 16 residues.

The J gene is TRBJ2-1, the V gene TRBV20-1; tentative D call: TRBD2 (5 bases). With 3 bases removed from V and 4 bases from J, the gap between germline ends came to 10 bases. The CDR3 sequence is 13 residues long. Germline values: CDR1 DFQATT, CDR2 SNEGSKA (reference sequence). The CDR3 coding sequence is TGCAGTGCTAGTTGGAGGTCATACAATGAGCAGTTCTTC. It specifies CSASWRSYNEQFF.

The chain combines TRBV2 with TRBJ1-4, with 7 bases lining up with TRBD1. Trimming at V came to 7 bases and at J to 5 bases, leaving 10 bases not matched to a gene. The CDR3 runs to 15 residues. Germline CDR1 and CDR2: SNHLY and FYNNEI. The CDR3 protein is CASTGQRGPNEKLFF. The DNA for the CDR3 is TGTGCCAGCACAGGACAAAGGGGGCCCAATGAAAAACTGTTTTTT.

Details on this clone: This specimen includes other DNA sequences encoding the same CDR3. The chain has TRBV29-1 and TRBJ1-2, with 8 bases identical to TRBD1. The CDR3 length is 13 residues. V shed 3 bases and J 4 bases; nucleotides not matched to a gene: 4. The V gene's germline CDR1 is SQVTM and CDR2 ANQGSEA. In nucleotides, the CDR3 is TGCAGCGTTGATGGGACAGGAGGCTATGGCTACACCTTC. This codes for CSVDGTGGYGYTF. Together with reference TRBV29-1 and TRBJ1-2, the CDR3 gives the full variable domain: SAVISQKPSRDICQRGTSLTIQCQVDSQVTMMFWYRQQPGQSLTLIATANQGSEATYESGFVIDKFPISRPNLTFSTLTVSNMSPEDSSIYLCSVDGTGGYGYTFGSGTRLTVV.

The rearrangement links TRBV5-1 to TRBJ1-1; D uncertain. Trimming cost V 4 bases and J 4 bases, with 11 bases left between them. The length of the CDR3 is 13 residues. Germline V gene data show CDR1 as SGHRS and CDR2 as YFSETQ. Here the CDR3 reads CASSSGRSTEAFF. In DNA, the CDR3 is TGCGCCAGCAGCAGTGGAAGGAGCACTGAAGCTTTCTTT.

This clone showed up just a few times. The chain is built from TRBV6-6 and TRBJ1-1, with unresolved D. V lost 8 bases, J lost 1 base, and 11 bases lay in between. This CDR3 is 13 amino acids long. Germline lookup yields CDR1 MNHNY and CDR2 SVGAGI (reference sequence). The CDR3 is CASVRVGNTEAFF. CDR3 in DNA: TGTGCCAGCGTAAGAGTCGGGAACACTGAAGCTTTCTTT.

The J gene is TRBJ1-2, the V gene TRBV19; D possibly corresponds to TRBD1 (6 bases). Trimming took off 6 bases at V and 3 bases at J, with 14 bases between the two ends. This CDR3 region has 14 residues. From germline, CDR1 is LNHDA and CDR2 SQIVND (reference sequence). The CDR3 DNA follows: TGTGCCAGTAGGCAGACAGGCCCGCACTATGGCTACACCTTC. It is translated as CASRQTGPHYGYTF.

V and J are TRBV5-8 and TRBJ2-7, with a tentative D call TRBD2 (5 bases). Germline-derived CDR1 and CDR2 are SGHTS and YDEGEE. The germline V and J ends were trimmed by 1 base and 2 bases, with 7 bases remaining between them. The CDR3 is 13 residues long. The CDR3 DNA is TGTGCCAGCAGCTTGTCGGGAACCTACGAGCAGTACTTC. This encodes CASSLSGTYEQYF.

The chain combines TRBV7-2 with TRBJ1-2; D not certain. V lost 0 bases to trimming and J lost 4 bases, with 9 bases between them. Germline CDR1 reads SGHTA; CDR2 reads FQGNSA. CDR3 length: 14 amino acids. The CDR3 DNA follows: TGTGCCAGCAGCTTAGCGCTCAGAAGCTATGGCTACACCTTC. Translating it yields CASSLALRSYGYTF.

This chain links TRBV5-8 with TRBJ2-2; TRBD1 matches 9 bases. Germline V gives CDR1 SGHTS, CDR2 YDEGEE. J was trimmed by 5 bases and V by 4 bases; bases with no gene match: 12. This CDR3 contains 17 residues. This CDR3 is CASSPLTGGVSTGELFF. DNA of the CDR3: TGTGCCAGCAGCCCCCTGACAGGGGGTGTTAGTACCGGGGAGCTGTTTTTT. Full variable domain (rest looked up from reference TRBV5-8 and TRBJ2-2): EAGVTQSPTHLIKTRGQQATLRCSPISGHTSVYWYQQALGLGLQFLLWYDEGEERNRGNFPPRFSGRQFPNYSSELNVNALELEDSALYLCASSPLTGGVSTGELFFGEGSRLTVL.

This chain connects TRBV13 to TRBJ2-3, with a tentative D call TRBD2 (5 bases). The CDR3 sequence is 12 residues long. Per the germline V gene, CDR1 is PRHDT and CDR2 is FYEKMQ (reference sequence). The V end was cut by 4 bases, the J end by 6 bases, with 8 bases between. CDR3: CASSSRRDTQYF. CDR3 bases: TGTGCCAGCAGCTCCAGGAGGGATACGCAGTATTTT. Using reference TRBV13 and TRBJ2-3 for the parts outside the CDR3, the full variable domain is AAGVIQSPRHLIKEKRETATLKCYPIPRHDTVYWYQQGPGQDPQFLISFYEKMQSDKGSIPDRFSAQQFSDYHSELNMSSLELGDSALYFCASSSRRDTQYFGPGTRLTVL.

This clone occurred many times. The chain links TRBV25-1 to TRBJ1-1, with D perhaps matching TRBD1 (5 bases). V lost 5 bases to trimming and J lost 3 bases, with 13 bases between them. This CDR3 region has 14 residues. CDR1 and CDR2 from the germline V gene are MGHDK and SYGVNS. CDR3: CASSPHQGHTEAFF. In DNA, the CDR3 is TGTGCCAGCAGTCCACACCAGGGTCACACTGAAGCTTTCTTT.